The entry below describes one TCR beta chain. This sample was included in a study of blood T cell repertoires in COVID-19. Original processing methods: Estimated nucleated cell counts came from reference gene primer amplification. The method was immunoSEQ multiplex PCR; TCRdb's version includes in-frame clones alone and lacks a portion of them. V and J calls plus clone size are reproduced from that table; the DNA served to infer D and trimming. The sample contains tens of thousands of clones, around nine tenths of which appear only once. The CDR3 has 14 amino acids. Germline CDR1 and CDR2: LNHDA and SQIVND (reference sequence). J was trimmed by 5 bases and V by 7 bases; bases with no gene match: 8.

The TCR originated in an elderly man with active or convalescent COVID-19. The sample comprised peripheral blood. The gene calls are TRBV19 and TRBJ1-5; TRBD1 aligns across 7 bases. The CDR3 sequence is CASNDRARDQPQHF. CDR3 DNA: TGTGCCAGTAACGACAGGGCACGGGATCAGCCCCAGCATTTT.